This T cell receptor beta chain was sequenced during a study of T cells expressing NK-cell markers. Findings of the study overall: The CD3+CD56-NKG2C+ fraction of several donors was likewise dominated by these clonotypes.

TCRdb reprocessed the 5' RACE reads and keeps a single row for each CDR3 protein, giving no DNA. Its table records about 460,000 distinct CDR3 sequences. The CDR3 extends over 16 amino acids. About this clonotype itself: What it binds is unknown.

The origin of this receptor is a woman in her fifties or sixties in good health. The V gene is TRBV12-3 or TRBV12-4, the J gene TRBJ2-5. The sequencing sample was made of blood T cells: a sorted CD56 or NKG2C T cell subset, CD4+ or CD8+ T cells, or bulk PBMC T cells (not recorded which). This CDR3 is CASSLYGMGYQETQYF.